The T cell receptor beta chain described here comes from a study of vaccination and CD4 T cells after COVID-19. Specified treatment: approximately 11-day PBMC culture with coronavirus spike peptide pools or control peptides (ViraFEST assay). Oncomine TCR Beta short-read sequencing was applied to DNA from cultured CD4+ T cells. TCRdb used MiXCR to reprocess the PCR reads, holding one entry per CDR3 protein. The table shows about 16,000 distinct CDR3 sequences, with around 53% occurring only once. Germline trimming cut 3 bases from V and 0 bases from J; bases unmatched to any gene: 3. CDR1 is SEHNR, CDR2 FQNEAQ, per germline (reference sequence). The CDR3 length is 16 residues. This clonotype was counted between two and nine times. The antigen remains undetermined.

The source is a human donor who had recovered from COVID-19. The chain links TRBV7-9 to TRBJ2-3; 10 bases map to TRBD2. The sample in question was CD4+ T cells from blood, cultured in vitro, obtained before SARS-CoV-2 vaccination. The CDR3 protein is CASSLETSGSTDTQYF. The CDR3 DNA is TGTGCCAGCAGCTTGGAGACTAGCGGGAGCACAGATACGCAGTATTTT.